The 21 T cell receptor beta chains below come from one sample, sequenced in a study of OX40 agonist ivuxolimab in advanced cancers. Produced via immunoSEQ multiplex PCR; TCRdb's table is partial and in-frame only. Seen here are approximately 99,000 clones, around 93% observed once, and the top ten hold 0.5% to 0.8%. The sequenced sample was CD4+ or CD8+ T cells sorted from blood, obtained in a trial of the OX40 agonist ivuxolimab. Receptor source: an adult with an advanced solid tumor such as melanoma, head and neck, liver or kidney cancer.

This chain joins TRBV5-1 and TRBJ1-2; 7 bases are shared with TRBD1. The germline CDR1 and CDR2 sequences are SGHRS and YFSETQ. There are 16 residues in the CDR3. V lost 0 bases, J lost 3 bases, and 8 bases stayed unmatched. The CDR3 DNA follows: TGCGCCAGCAGCTTGGGACAGGGTGCGGGAGACTATGGCTACACCTTC. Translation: CASSLGQGAGDYGYTF.

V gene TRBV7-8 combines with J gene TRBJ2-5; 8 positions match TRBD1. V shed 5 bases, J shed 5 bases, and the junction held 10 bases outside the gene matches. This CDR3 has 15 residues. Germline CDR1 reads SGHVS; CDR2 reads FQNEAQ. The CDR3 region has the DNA TGTGCCAGCAGCACTGGACAGGGCCCTCCCGAGACCCAGTACTTC. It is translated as CASSTGQGPPETQYF.

CDR3 region: CSVSGLATYEQYF. The CDR3 DNA follows: TGCAGCGTGTCAGGACTAGCGACCTACGAGCAGTACTTC. This rearrangement joins TRBV29-1 to TRBJ2-7, with 9 positions matching TRBD2. The ends lost 6 bases at V and 2 bases at J; junction bases unmatched: 5. This CDR3 spans 13 amino acids. From germline, CDR1 is SQVTM and CDR2 ANQGSEA.

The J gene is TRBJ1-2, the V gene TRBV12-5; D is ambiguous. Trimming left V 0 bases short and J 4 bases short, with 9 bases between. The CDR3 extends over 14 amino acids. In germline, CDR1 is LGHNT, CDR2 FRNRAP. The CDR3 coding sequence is TGTGCTAGTGGTTTGGTATTACGGAGCTATGGCTACACCTTC. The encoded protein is CASGLVLRSYGYTF.

The CDR3 DNA follows: TGTGCCAGCTCACCCCAGGGGCCCTACGAGCAGTACTTC. Amino acid sequence: CASSPQGPYEQYF. This chain uses TRBV18 with TRBJ2-7; TRBD1 is a possible D gene (6 bases). CDR3 length: 13 amino acids. V was cut by 3 bases and J by 2 bases, with 8 bases left in between. CDR1 and CDR2 (germline): KGHSH, LQKENI.

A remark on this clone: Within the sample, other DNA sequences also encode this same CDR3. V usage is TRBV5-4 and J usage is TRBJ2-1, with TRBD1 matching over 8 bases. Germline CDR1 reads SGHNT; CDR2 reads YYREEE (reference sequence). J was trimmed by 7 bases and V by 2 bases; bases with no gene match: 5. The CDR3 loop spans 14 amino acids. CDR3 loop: CASSFGQGRNEQFF. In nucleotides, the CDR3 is TGTGCCAGCAGCTTCGGACAGGGAAGGAATGAGCAGTTCTTC. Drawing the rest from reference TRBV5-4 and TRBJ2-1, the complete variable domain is ETGVTQSPTHLIKTRGQQVTLRCSSQSGHNTVSWYQQALGQGPQFIFQYYREEENGRGNFPPRFSGLQFPNYSSELNVNALELDDSALYLCASSFGQGRNEQFFGPGTRLTVL.

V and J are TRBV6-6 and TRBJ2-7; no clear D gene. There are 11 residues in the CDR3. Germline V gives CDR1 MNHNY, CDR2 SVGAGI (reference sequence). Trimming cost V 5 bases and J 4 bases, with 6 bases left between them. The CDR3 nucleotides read TGTGCCAGCAGTCTGACTTACGAGCAGTACTTC. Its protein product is CASSLTYEQYF.

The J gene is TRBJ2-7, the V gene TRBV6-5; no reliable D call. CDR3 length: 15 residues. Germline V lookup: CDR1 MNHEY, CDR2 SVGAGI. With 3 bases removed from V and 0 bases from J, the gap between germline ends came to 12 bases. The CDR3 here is CASSYRVVSSYEQYF. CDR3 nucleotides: TGTGCCAGCAGTTATAGAGTGGTTAGCTCCTACGAGCAGTACTTC.

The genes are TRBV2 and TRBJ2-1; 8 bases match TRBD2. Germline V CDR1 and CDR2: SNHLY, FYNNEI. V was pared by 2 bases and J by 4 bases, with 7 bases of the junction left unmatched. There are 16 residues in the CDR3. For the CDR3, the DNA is TGTGCCAGCAGTGAAAGAAAACTAGCGGCTTACAATGAGCAGTTCTTC. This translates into CASSERKLAAYNEQFF.

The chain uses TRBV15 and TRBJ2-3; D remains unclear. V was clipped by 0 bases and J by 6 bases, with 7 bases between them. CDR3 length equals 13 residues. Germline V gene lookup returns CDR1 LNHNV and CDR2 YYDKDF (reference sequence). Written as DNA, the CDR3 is TGTGCCACCAGCAGAGAAGTTGGTGATACGCAGTATTTT. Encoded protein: CATSREVGDTQYF.

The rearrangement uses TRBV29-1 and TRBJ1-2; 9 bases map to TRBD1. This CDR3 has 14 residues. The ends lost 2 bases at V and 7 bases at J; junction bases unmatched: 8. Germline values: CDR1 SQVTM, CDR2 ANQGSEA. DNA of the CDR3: TGCAGCGTTGAAAATCCGGGACAGGGTAGTGGCTACACCTTC. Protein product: CSVENPGQGSGYTF.

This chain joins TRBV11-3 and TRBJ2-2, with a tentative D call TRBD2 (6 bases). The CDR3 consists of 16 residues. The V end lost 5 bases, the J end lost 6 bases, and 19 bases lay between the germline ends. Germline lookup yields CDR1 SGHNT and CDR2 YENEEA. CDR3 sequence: CASSLSSMGGAGELFF. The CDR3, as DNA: TGTGCCAGCAGCCTCTCATCGATGGGGGGTGCCGGGGAGCTGTTTTTT.

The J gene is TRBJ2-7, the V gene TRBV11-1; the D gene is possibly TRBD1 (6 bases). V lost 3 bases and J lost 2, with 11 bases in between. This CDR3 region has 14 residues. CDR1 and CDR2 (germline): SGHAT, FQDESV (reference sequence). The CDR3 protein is CASSLEQGPYEQYF. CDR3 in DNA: TGTGCCAGCAGCTTGGAGCAGGGGCCCTACGAGCAGTACTTC.

Here the CDR3 DNA reads TGTGCCAGCAGCTTGCTAGCGGGGGCGAACACAGATACGCAGTATTTT. Encoded protein: CASSLLAGANTDTQYF. The chain couples TRBV11-3 to TRBJ2-3; 10 positions match TRBD2. Unmatched junction bases numbered 5, after V lost 3 bases and J lost 2 bases. CDR3 length equals 16 residues. Per the germline V gene, CDR1 is SGHNT and CDR2 is YENEEA.

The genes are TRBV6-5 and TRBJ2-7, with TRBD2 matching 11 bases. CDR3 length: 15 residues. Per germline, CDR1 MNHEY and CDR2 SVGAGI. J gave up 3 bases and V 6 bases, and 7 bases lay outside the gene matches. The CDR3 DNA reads TGTGCCAGCAGAGCCGGGACTAGCGGTTTCTACGAGCAGTACTTC. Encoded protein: CASRAGTSGFYEQYF.

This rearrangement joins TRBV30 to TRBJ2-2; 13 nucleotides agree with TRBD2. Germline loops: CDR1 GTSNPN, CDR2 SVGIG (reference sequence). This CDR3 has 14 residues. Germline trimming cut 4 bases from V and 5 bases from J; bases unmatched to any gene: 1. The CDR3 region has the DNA TGTGCCTGGACGGGACTAGCGGGGACCGGGGAGCTGTTTTTT. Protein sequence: CAWTGLAGTGELFF.

The CDR3 is CASSFPLGGTDTQYF. CDR3 nucleotides: TGTGCCAGCAGCTTTCCACTAGGAGGCACAGATACGCAGTATTTT. J is TRBJ2-3 and V is TRBV7-9; D may be TRBD2 (5 bases). The V gene's germline CDR1 is SEHNR and CDR2 FQNEAQ (reference sequence). V lost 3 bases and J lost 1, with 11 bases in between. The CDR3 length is 15 residues.

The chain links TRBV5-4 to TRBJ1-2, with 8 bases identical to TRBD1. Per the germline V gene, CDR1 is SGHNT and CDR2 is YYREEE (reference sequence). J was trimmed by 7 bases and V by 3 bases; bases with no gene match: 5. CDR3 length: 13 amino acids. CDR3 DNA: TGTGCCAGCAGCTCACAAGACAGGGGTGGCTACACCTTC. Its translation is CASSSQDRGGYTF.

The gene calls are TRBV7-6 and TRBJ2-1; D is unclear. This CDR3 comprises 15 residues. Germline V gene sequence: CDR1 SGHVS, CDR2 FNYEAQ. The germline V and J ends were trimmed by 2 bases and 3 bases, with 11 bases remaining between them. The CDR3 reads CASSLKSQSYNEQFF. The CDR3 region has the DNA TGTGCCAGCAGCTTAAAATCGCAGAGCTACAATGAGCAGTTCTTC.

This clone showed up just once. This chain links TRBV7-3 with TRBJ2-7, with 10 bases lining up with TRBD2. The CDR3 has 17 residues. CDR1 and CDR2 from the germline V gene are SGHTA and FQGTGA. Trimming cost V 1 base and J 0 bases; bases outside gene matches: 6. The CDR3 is CASSLRGLAGASYEQYF. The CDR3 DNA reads TGTGCCAGCAGCTTAAGGGGTCTAGCGGGAGCCTCCTACGAGCAGTACTTC.

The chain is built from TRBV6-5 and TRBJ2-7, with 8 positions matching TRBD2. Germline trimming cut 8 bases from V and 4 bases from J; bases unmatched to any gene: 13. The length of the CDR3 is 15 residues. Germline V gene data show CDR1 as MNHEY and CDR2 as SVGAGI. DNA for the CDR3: TGTGCCAGCGGACGGAACGGGGGGGCCGGGTACGAGCAGTACTTC. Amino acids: CASGRNGGAGYEQYF.